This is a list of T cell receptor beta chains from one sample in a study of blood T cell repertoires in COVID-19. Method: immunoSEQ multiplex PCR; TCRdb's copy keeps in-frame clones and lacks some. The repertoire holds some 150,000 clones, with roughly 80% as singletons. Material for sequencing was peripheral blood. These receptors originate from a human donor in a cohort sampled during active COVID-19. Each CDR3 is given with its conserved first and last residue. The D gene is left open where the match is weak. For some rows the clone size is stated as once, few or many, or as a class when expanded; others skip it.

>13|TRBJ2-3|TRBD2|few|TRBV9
TGTGCCAGCAGCCTCGGACGGGGGGTGGGGCAGTATTTT
CASSLGRGVGQYF
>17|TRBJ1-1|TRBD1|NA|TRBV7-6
TGTGCCAGCAGCCCCCGGGACAGGGGGGGGAGGAACACTGAAGCTTTCTTT
CASSPRDRGGRNTEAFF
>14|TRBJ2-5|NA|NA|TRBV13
TGTGCCAGCAGCTTAGGTCTCAGACAAGAGACCCAGTACTTC
CASSLGLRQETQYF
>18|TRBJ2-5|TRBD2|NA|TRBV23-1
TGCGCCAGCAGTCACAAAGGCGGGGGGGACAGCGGCCAAGAGACCCAGTACTTC
CASSHKGGGDSGQETQYF
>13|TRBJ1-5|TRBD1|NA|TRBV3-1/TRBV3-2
TGTGCCAGCAGCCGGGACAGGGAACAGCCCCAGCATTTT
CASSRDREQPQHF
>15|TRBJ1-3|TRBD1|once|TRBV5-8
TGTGCCAGCAGCTCCAGGGGGCTCGGAGGAAACACCATATATTTT
CASSSRGLGGNTIYF
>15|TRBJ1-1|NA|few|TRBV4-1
TGCGCCAGCGTCGGACACGGGCTCTTTAGTGAAAAAGCTTTCTTT
CASVGHGLFSEKAFF
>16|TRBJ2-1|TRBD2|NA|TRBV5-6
TGTGCCAGCAGCCCGGAGACTAGCGGGGGGTCCTATGAGCAGTTCTTC
CASSPETSGGSYEQFF
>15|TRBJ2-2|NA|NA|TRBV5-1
TGCGCCAGCAGCACCGGACAGATGAACACCGGGGAGCTGTTTTTT
CASSTGQMNTGELFF
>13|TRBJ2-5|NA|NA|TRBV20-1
TGCAGTGCTAGTCGGGGAGCTTTAGAGACCCAGTACTTC
CSASRGALETQYF
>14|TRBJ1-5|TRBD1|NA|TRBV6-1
TGTGCCAGCAGTGAAAGGACAGGGCCCCAGCCCCAGCACTTT
CASSERTGPQPQHF
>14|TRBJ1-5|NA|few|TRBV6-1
TGTGCCAGCAGTGAAGTTCTTCCCTATCAGCCCCAGCATTTT
CASSEVLPYQPQHF
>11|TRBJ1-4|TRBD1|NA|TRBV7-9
TGTGCCAGCAGCCAGGACAGGGTACTGTTTTTT
CASSQDRVLFF
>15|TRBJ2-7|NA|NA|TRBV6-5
TGTGCCAGCACCCCGGGCAGCGGCCCTACGAGCGAGCAGTACTTC
CASTPGSGPTSEQYF
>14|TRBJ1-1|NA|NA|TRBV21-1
TGTGCCAGCAGCAAATTTTTAGAGAACACTGAAGCTTTCTTT
CASSKFLENTEAFF
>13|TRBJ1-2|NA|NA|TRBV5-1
TGCGCCAGCAGCTTCGACTTAAACTATGGCTACACCTTC
CASSFDLNYGYTF
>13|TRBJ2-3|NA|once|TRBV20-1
TGCAGTGCTAGTCACAGGTACACAGATACGCAGTATTTT
CSASHRYTDTQYF
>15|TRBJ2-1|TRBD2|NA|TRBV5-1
TGCGCCAGCAGCTTGGGGACTAGCGGACACAATGAGCAGTTCTTC
CASSLGTSGHNEQFF
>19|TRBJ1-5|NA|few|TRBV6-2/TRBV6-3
TGTGCCAGCAGTTACTCGGGGCGGCAGGGGATGGGGGACAATCAGCCCCAGCATTTT
CASSYSGRQGMGDNQPQHF
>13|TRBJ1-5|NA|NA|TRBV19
TGTGCCAGCGACAGATTTAGCAATCAGCCCCAGCATTTT
CASDRFSNQPQHF
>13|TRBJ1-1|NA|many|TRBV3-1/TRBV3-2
TGTGCCAGCAGCCAACCCGGGAACACTGAAGCTTTCTTT
CASSQPGNTEAFF
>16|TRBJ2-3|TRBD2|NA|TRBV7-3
TGTGCCAGCAGCAGTAGACTAGCGGGGGGCCCAGATACGCAGTATTTT
CASSSRLAGGPDTQYF
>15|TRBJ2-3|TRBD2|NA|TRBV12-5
TGTGCTAGTGCCCCGGGGGGGCGGATTTATGGTACGCAGTATTTT
CASAPGGRIYGTQYF
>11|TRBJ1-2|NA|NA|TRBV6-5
TGTGCCAGCAGTAACAGGGAACGCTACACCTTC
CASSNRERYTF
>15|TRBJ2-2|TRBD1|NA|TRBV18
TGTGCCAGCTCACCGGGACAGGAATCAATCGGGGAGCTGTTTTTT
CASSPGQESIGELFF
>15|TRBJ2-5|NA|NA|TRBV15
TGTGCCACCAGCAGAGATTGGGCAGGGGATAATACCCAGTACTTC
CATSRDWAGDNTQYF
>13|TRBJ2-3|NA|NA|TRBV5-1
TGCGCCAGCAGCGTGCAGGGTACAGATACGCAGTATTTT
CASSVQGTDTQYF
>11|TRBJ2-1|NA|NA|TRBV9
TGTGCCAGCAGCGTAGCGGGGGAGCAGTTCTTC
CASSVAGEQFF
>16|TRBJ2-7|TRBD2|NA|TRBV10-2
TGCGCCAGCAGAGAGACCGGGACTAGCGGGGGGATCGAGCAGTACTTC
CASRETGTSGGIEQYF
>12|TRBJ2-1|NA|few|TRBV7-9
TGTGCCAGCAGAAATAGCGGAAATGAGCAGTTCTTC
CASRNSGNEQFF
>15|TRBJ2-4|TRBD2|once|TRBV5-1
TGCGCCAGCAGCTTGGAACTAGCGGGGGGAAACATTCAGTACTTC
CASSLELAGGNIQYF
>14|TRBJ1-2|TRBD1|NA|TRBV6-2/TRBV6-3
TGTGCCAGCAGTTGGACAGGGGTCTACTATGGCTACACCTTC
CASSWTGVYYGYTF
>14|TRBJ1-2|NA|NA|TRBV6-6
TGTGCCAGCATAGACGGGGGGCGCGGCTATGGCTACACCTTC
CASIDGGRGYGYTF
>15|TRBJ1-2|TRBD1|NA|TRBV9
TGTGCCAGCCAAAGGACAGGGGGGACTAACTATGGCTACACCTTC
CASQRTGGTNYGYTF
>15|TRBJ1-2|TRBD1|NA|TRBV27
TGTGCCAGCAGTTACAGAAGACAGGGAAACTATGGCTACACCTTC
CASSYRRQGNYGYTF
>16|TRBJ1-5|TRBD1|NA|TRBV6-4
TGTGCCAGCAGCCCCGGACAGGGGAATAGCAATCAGCCCCAGCATTTT
CASSPGQGNSNQPQHF
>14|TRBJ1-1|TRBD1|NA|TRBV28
TGTGCCAGCAGTCCCTACAGGGGGAACACTGAAGCTTTCTTT
CASSPYRGNTEAFF
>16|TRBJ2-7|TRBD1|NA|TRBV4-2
TGTGCCAGCAGCCAGTCGGGACAGGGCAATTACTACGAGCAGTACTTC
CASSQSGQGNYYEQYF
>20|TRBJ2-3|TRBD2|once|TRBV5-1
TGCGCCAGCAGCTCCCGTGCGGCGGGGGGCCTATTAACTAGCACAGATACGCAGTATTTT
CASSSRAAGGLLTSTDTQYF
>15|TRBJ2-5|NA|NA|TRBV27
TGTGCCAGCAGACTCCGTACGGGGTTTCAAGAGACCCAGTACTTC
CASRLRTGFQETQYF
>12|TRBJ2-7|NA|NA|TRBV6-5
TGTGCCAGCAGTTCAGGGTTTAGCGAGCAGTACTTC
CASSSGFSEQYF
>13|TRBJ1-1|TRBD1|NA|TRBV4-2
TGTGCCAGCAGCCTGTCGACAGGGGCTGGGGCTTTCTTT
CASSLSTGAGAFF
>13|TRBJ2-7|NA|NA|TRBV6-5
TGTGCCAGCAGTAACGACGCGGGCTACGAGCAGTACTTC
CASSNDAGYEQYF
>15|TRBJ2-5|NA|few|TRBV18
TGTGCCAGCTCACCACTGGCAGGGGCGCGAGAGACCCAGTACTTC
CASSPLAGARETQYF
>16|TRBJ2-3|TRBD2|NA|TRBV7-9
TGTGCCAGCAGCTACCCCAGCGGGGGGGTCACAGATACGCAGTATTTT
CASSYPSGGVTDTQYF
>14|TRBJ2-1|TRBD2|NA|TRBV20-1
TGCAGTGCTAGTCTGAGCGGGGCTTACAATGAGCAGTTCTTC
CSASLSGAYNEQFF
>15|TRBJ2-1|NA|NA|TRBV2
TGTGCCAGCAGTATCGAGGGTCTCTCCTACAATGAGCAGTTCTTC
CASSIEGLSYNEQFF
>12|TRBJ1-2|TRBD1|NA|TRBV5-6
TGTGCCAGCAGCTATACCGGGACAGTCAGCACCTTC
CASSYTGTVSTF
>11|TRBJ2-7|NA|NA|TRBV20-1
TGCAGTGCTGCCCAGGGGTACGAGCAGTACTTC
CSAAQGYEQYF
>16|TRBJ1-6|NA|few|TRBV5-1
TGCGCCAGCAGCCTGGGCTCAACTAATAGAAATTCACCCCTCCACTTT
CASSLGSTNRNSPLHF
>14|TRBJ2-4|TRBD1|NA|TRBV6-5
TGTGCCAGCACCCAGGGGGCGCCGGAAAACATTCAGTACTTC
CASTQGAPENIQYF
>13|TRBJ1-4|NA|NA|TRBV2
TGTGCCAGCAGTGAGGGGCAGTCTGAAAAACTGTTTTTT
CASSEGQSEKLFF
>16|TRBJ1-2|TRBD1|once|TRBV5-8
TGTGCCAGCAGCCCTACCGGACAGGGACTAATCTATGGCTACACCTTC
CASSPTGQGLIYGYTF
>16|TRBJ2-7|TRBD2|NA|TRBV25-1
TGTGCCAGCAGTGACCCCAAGCGGGGAACTGGGTACGAGCAGTACTTC
CASSDPKRGTGYEQYF